This T cell receptor beta chain was found in a study of cytomegalovirus exposure and HLA in healthy donors. Sequenced by immunoSEQ multiplex PCR; TCRdb stores in-frame clones only, minus some. The table shows around 400,000 clones, with roughly 88% occurring only once. Study-wide results and caveats: In the 120 validation repertoires, roughly 94% of cluster scores exceeded 0, per a later analysis. Reports described diagnosis of cytomegalovirus status by the classifier as highly specific and sensitive.

For this clone: Its antigen is still unknown.

The V segment lost 5 bases and the J segment 2 bases; nucleotides outside the gene matches: 10. This CDR3 comprises 16 residues. Germline V gene sequence: CDR1 MGHRA, CDR2 YSYEKL. Sequencing was carried out using PBMCs. This rearrangement joins TRBV4-1 to TRBJ2-5; 8 bases match TRBD1. The source is a woman under 30 in good health and CMV-seronegative. The CDR3 loop reads CASSFEGTGLQETQYF. The CDR3, as DNA: TGCGCCAGCAGCTTTGAAGGGACAGGACTGCAAGAGACCCAGTACTTC.